These T cell receptor beta chains were read from a single sample in a study of cytomegalovirus exposure and HLA in healthy donors. TCRdb's table, derived via immunoSEQ multiplex PCR, lists solely in-frame clones and lacks some. The sample includes tens of thousands of clones, about 76% of them seen just once. Material: PBMCs. Receptors originate from a male donor in good health and CMV-seropositive. CDR3s include the opening cysteine and the closing phenylalanine or tryptophan. Fields, in order: clone size, V gene, J gene, D gene, CDR3 DNA, CDR3 protein. A D gene is named only where the DNA matches it firmly. Some rows mark clone size as missing; the rest say once, few, many or name a class of expanded clone.

>NA|TRBV10-1|TRBJ2-7|NA
TGCGCCAGCAGTGAGTCTAACGGCTACGAGCAGTACTTC
CASSESNGYEQYF
>NA|TRBV7-2|TRBJ2-1|NA
TGTGCCAGCAGCTTGGAGGTTGAGCAGTTCTTC
CASSLEVEQFF
>NA|TRBV28|TRBJ2-5|NA
TGTGCCAGCAGTCCTGGGGGGAGTCGGAAAGAGACCCAGTACTTC
CASSPGGSRKETQYF
>NA|TRBV25-1|TRBJ2-5|NA
TGTGCCAGCAGTGAAGCGGGCGCTGAGACCCAGTACTTC
CASSEAGAETQYF
>NA|TRBV7-2|TRBJ2-1|TRBD1
TGTGCCAGCAGCTTCAAGTTTAGGGGGCCCCGCAATGAGCAGTTCTTC
CASSFKFRGPRNEQFF
>NA|TRBV14|TRBJ2-2|TRBD2
TGTGCCAGCAGCCAAGACAGACTAGCGGGAGATAACACCGGGGAGCTGTTTTTT
CASSQDRLAGDNTGELFF
>NA|TRBV25-1|TRBJ1-1|NA
TGTGCCAGCAGTGAGCATTCCGGGACATCACTTAAAGCTTTCTTT
CASSEHSGTSLKAFF
>NA|TRBV28|TRBJ2-1|TRBD2
TGTGCCAGCAGTTTGCTAGCGGGGGGGCTAGGTGAGCAGTTCTTC
CASSLLAGGLGEQFF
>NA|TRBV19|TRBJ1-5|NA
TGTGCCAGTAGTATAGTGCTTGCAGGGGTCGGCAATCAGCCCCAGCATTTT
CASSIVLAGVGNQPQHF
>few|TRBV19|TRBJ1-5|TRBD1
TGTGCCGAGTCCCGCCGCGGACAGGGTCGAGTTGGCAATCAGCCCCAGCATTTT
CAESRRGQGRVGNQPQHF
>few|TRBV7-9|TRBJ1-1|NA
TGTGCCAGCAGCACTCAGGTGAACACTGAAGCTTTCTTT
CASSTQVNTEAFF
>once|TRBV7-3|TRBJ2-1|TRBD1
TGTGCCAGCAGCTCGGGACAGGGCACGTACAATGAGCAGTTCTTC
CASSSGQGTYNEQFF
>NA|TRBV2|TRBJ2-2|TRBD1
TGTGCCAGCAGTTGGGGACAGGGGGCCCCCGGGGAGCTGTTTTTT
CASSWGQGAPGELFF
>NA|TRBV19|TRBJ1-2|TRBD1
TGTGCCAGTAGTACGCCCGGACAGGGGCGGGACTATGGCTACACCTTC
CASSTPGQGRDYGYTF
>once|TRBV18|TRBJ2-5|TRBD2
TGTGCCAGCTCACTACCGGCGCGGGAGTTTCGGCCCCCCCCACGGCCCCGACCTAAAGAGACCCAGTACTTC
CASSLPAREFRPPPRPRPKETQYF
>NA|TRBV5-1|TRBJ2-2|TRBD1
TGCGCCAGCAGCCTAGGGGACAGCCTATTGAACACCGGGGAGCTGTTTTTT
CASSLGDSLLNTGELFF
>NA|TRBV30|TRBJ2-3|TRBD1
TGTGCCTGGGCTTCCGGGACAGGGACGGTAGATACGCAGTATTTT
CAWASGTGTVDTQYF
>NA|TRBV27|TRBJ1-1|NA
TGTGCCAGCAGTGGCCGCGGGGGTGTTGTCACTGAAGCTTTCTTT
CASSGRGGVVTEAFF